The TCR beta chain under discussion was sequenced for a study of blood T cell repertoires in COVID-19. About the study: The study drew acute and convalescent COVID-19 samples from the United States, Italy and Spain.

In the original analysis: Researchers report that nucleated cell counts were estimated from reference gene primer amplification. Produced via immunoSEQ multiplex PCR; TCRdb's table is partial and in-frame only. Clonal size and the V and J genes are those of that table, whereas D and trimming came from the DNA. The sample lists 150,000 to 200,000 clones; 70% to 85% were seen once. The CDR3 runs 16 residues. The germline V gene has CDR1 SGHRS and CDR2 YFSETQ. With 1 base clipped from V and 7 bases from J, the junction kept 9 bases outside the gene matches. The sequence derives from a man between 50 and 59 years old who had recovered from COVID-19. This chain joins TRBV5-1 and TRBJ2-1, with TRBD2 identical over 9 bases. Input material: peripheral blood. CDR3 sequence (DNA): TGCGCCAGCAGCTTGCTGTCGGGGCTAGCGGGAAATGAGCAGTTCTTC. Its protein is CASSLLSGLAGNEQFF.